This T cell receptor (beta chain) is from a study of PD-1 blockade in classical Hodgkin lymphoma. For the study at large: Every 2 weeks, patients had 3 mg/kg nivolumab intravenously. Findings of the study overall: Baseline diversity resembling that of newly diagnosed patients was seen in complete responders.

Produced via immunoSEQ multiplex PCR; TCRdb's table is partial and in-frame only. Of tens of thousands of clones in the sample, 90% to 95% were seen once. Of note for this clone: The antigen remains unidentified.

The CDR3 runs to 13 residues. The ends lost 6 bases at V and 9 bases at J; junction bases unmatched: 2. The V gene's germline CDR1 is LNHDA and CDR2 SQIVND (reference sequence). Stated time point: cycle 4 day 1 (C4D1), after 5 to 7 weeks of nivolumab. Following autologous stem cell transplantation, relapse occurred in every patient, and exposure to brentuximab vedotin varied. The source of this sequence is a human donor with classical Hodgkin lymphoma. This chain joins TRBV19 and TRBJ2-1, with 13 nucleotides matching TRBD2. The sequenced sample was peripheral blood mononuclear cells (PBMCs), obtained before the fourth cycle of nivolumab. CDR3 nucleotides: TGTGCCAGTAGAGGGACTAGCGGGATTGAGCAGTTCTTC. Translated, it gives CASRGTSGIEQFF.